This TCR beta chain was retrieved from a study of shared clonotypes between healthy human individuals. To note about this clone: Antigen unknown.

Findings and limits, study-wide: Sorted-subset samples were not fully sequenced, rarefaction indicated. Sequencing depth was predicted to influence how clonotypes are shared among donors.

The naive CD8 population came from CD45RO-negative cells selected for CCR7, without terminally differentiated effector memory CD45RA+ cells. Trimming pared 1 base from V and 7 bases from J, leaving 10 bases between. CDR3 length: 13 residues. CDR1 is SGHTA and CDR2 is FQGNSA in the germline V gene. The repertoire was sequenced with immunoSEQ multiplex PCR; TCRdb's copy has only in-frame clones and lacks some. The data hold under 2,000,000 clones, with approximately 94% observed a single time. This receptor was obtained from a man younger than 30 in good health. The rearrangement uses TRBV7-2 and TRBJ1-2; D unresolved. The sequencing sample was made of naive CD8+ T cells sorted from blood. Here the CDR3 DNA reads TGTGCCAGCAGCTTAGACGTGGGTGGTGGCTACACCTTC. Encoded protein: CASSLDVGGGYTF.